This TCR beta chain was obtained from a study of T cells in narcolepsy (dated by TCRdb to 2016 to 2018). About the investigation overall: The study enrolled patients with narcolepsy type 1 or type 2 (NT1, NT2) together with healthy control donors. To look for autoreactive T cells in narcolepsy patients that target self-antigens of hypocretin neurons (hypocretin, TRIB2), the study used TCR Vbeta sequencing to follow clonotypes in blood and CSF. What the work shows at the level of the full study, not this receptor alone: Some blood memory CD4+ repertoires from patients and controls contained no sequences matching autoreactive T cell clones. According to the report, autoreactive clonotypes were detected serially in the blood of the same patients and of different patients, but not in healthy controls. Patients and controls had comparable numbers of sequenced blood memory CD4+ clonotypes, averaging about 39,000 and 30,000, respectively. Plots that compared CSF and blood CD4+ T cell clonotypes from the same patient highlighted HCRT-specific and TRIB2-specific autoreactive clonotypes.

For TCR Vbeta sequencing, memory CD4+ T cells were sorted ex vivo from the peripheral blood of both healthy controls and narcolepsy patients. Libraries came from the immunoSEQ multiplex PCR assay. Here the immuneACCESS table is served through TCRdb, limited to in-frame sequences with V and J called. Missing clones are a known gap in these copies; in checked studies unresolved V genes cover under half, and the rest lacks a known reason. The sample has 30,000 to 45,000 clones on record, roughly 87% of them singletons. The ten largest account for more than 0.65% of the sample. V is pared back by 3 bases and J by 1 base, with 6 bases lying between the germline termini. CDR1 and CDR2 (SGHTA, FQGNSA) derive from the germline V gene. From its cysteine to its phenylalanine, the CDR3 spans 13 amino acids. The retained sequence is limited to the CDR3, 39 bases, with the frame set at the first base. Points on this clone: The specificity of this receptor is unknown. No much larger clonotype is one base removed from it; base qualities were not supplied.

Sequenced: CD45RA- memory CD4+ T cells from PBMCs. The cell subset or site label, read with the paper, signifies: memory T cells sorted ex vivo from peripheral blood. The rearrangement combines TRBV7-2 with TRBJ1-1; there is no confident call for the D gene. The clonotype comes from a human donor with narcolepsy. In nucleotides, the sequence is TGTGCCAGCAGCTTCCAGGAGAACACTGAAGCTTTCTTT. This yields the protein CASSFQENTEAFF.